What follows are 11 T cell receptor beta chains derived from one specimen sequenced in a study of blood T cell repertoires in COVID-19. Measured with immunoSEQ multiplex PCR; TCRdb has only the in-frame clones, and not every one. The data show hundreds of thousands of clones, with around 91% seen just once and less than 3.5% held by the top ten. The sample comprised peripheral blood. The receptors were gathered from a woman aged 18-29 years who had recovered from COVID-19.

The V call is TRBV28, the J call TRBJ2-2, with D possibly being TRBD2 (5 bases). The CDR3 length is 15 residues. Trimming cost V 6 bases and J 6 bases, with 17 bases left between them. Germline loops: CDR1 MDHEN, CDR2 SYDVKM. CDR3 in DNA: TGTGCCAGCAGCCCGGGTCCGGGGAGACCCGGGGAGCTGTTTTTT. The encoded protein is CASSPGPGRPGELFF.

The V gene is TRBV11-3, the J gene TRBJ2-1; 9 nucleotides line up with TRBD1. CDR3 length: 14 amino acids. Germline assignment: CDR1 SGHNT and CDR2 YENEEA. Unmatched junction bases numbered 12, after V lost 10 bases and J lost 8 bases. CDR3 bases: TGTGCCACCCAGACAGGGGGTAATAGGGATGAGCAGTTCTTC. It yields the protein CATQTGGNRDEQFF.

The chain combines TRBV30 with TRBJ1-1; no definite D call. Germline V lookup: CDR1 GTSNPN, CDR2 SVGIG (reference sequence). The V end was cut by 4 bases, the J end by 2 bases, with 14 bases between. The CDR3 spans 14 residues. CDR3 residues: CAWMFTGGNTEAFF. As DNA, the CDR3 is TGTGCCTGGATGTTCACCGGTGGTAACACTGAAGCTTTCTTT. Using reference TRBV30 and TRBJ1-1 for the parts outside the CDR3, the full variable domain is SQTIHQWPATLVQPVGSPLSLECTVEGTSNPNLYWYRQAAGRGLQLLFYSVGIGQISSEVPQNLSASRPQDRQFILSSKKLLLSDSGFYLCAWMFTGGNTEAFFGQGTRLTVV.

The sample holds a few counts of this clone. The chain recombines TRBV2 with TRBJ2-5, with 9 nucleotides matching TRBD2. Germline CDR1 and CDR2: SNHLY and FYNNEI. CDR3 length equals 19 residues. Unmatched junction bases numbered 17, after V lost 1 base and J lost 5 bases. The CDR3 DNA sequence: TGTGCCAGCAGTGAAGATTATAGGGCTAGCGGGAAATTAGGGGAGACCCAGTACTTC. It is translated as CASSEDYRASGKLGETQYF.

This chain joins TRBV12-5 and TRBJ2-1, with D perhaps matching TRBD2 (6 bases). In germline, CDR1 is LGHNT, CDR2 FRNRAP. The CDR3 is 13 residues long. V shed 8 bases and J shed 4 bases, with 12 bases lying between them. The CDR3 bases are TGTGCTAGTAAGCGCGGGGATTACAATGAGCAGTTCTTC. It encodes CASKRGDYNEQFF. The complete variable domain, with remaining parts taken from reference TRBV12-5 and TRBJ2-1, reads DARVTQTPRHKVTEMGQEVTMRCQPILGHNTVFWYRQTMMQGLELLAYFRNRAPLDDSGMPKDRFSAEMPDATLATLKIQPSEPRDSAVYFCASKRGDYNEQFFGPGTRLTVL.

V and J are TRBV7-7 and TRBJ2-2; 7 bases are a match to TRBD2. Germline V gene data show CDR1 as SSHAT and CDR2 as FNYEAQ (reference sequence). Losses at the gene ends were 4 bases for V and 4 bases for J; bases not matched to a gene: 3. The CDR3 has 14 amino acids. The DNA for the CDR3 is TGTGCCAGCAGCTGGGTAGCGGGCACCGGGGAGCTGTTTTTT. This codes for CASSWVAGTGELFF.

The rearrangement links TRBV7-9 to TRBJ2-1; 8 nucleotides line up with TRBD2. The CDR3 has 16 residues. Germline CDR1 SEHNR, CDR2 FQNEAQ (reference sequence). Unmatched junction bases numbered 11, after V lost 2 bases and J lost 8 bases. The CDR3 here is CASSLRSSGRVYEQFF. CDR3 nucleotide sequence: TGTGCCAGCAGCTTACGATCGAGCGGGAGAGTCTATGAGCAGTTCTTC.

This sequence joins TRBV7-2 and TRBJ1-6; tentative D call: TRBD1 (6 bases). Between the trimmed V and J ends, which lost 5 bases and 5 bases, there was a span of 19 bases. The CDR3 is made up of 17 amino acids. Per germline, CDR1 SGHTA and CDR2 FQGNSA. DNA of the CDR3: TGTGCCAGCAGCCGGATACAGGGACCTACTAATAATTCACCCCTCCACTTT. Protein product: CASSRIQGPTNNSPLHF. The full variable domain, its missing parts supplied by reference TRBV7-2 and TRBJ1-6, is GAGVSQSPSNKVTEKGKDVELRCDPISGHTALYWYRQSLGQGLEFLIYFQGNSAPDKSGLPSDRFSAERTGGSVSTLTIQRTQQEDSAVYLCASSRIQGPTNNSPLHFGNGTRLTVT.

The chain links TRBV24-1 to TRBJ2-3; TRBD2 matches 7 bases. The CDR3 sequence is 13 residues long. Trimming took 7 bases from V and 3 from J; bases not matched to a gene: 3. The germline gives CDR1 KGHDR, CDR2 SFDVKD. CDR3 residues: CATSLRGTDTQYF. The CDR3, as DNA: TGTGCCACCAGCTTGCGGGGGACAGATACGCAGTATTTT.

The chain employs TRBV7-2 and TRBJ1-2; D is perhaps TRBD1 (5 bases). The CDR3 has 15 amino acids. Germline V CDR1 and CDR2: SGHTA, FQGNSA. With 0 bases removed from V and 5 bases from J, the gap between germline ends came to 13 bases. Here the CDR3 reads CASSLAAGHQYGYTF. The CDR3 DNA reads TGTGCCAGCAGCTTAGCGGCGGGGCACCAATATGGCTACACCTTC.

CDR3 nucleotides: TGTGCCAGCAGCGTAGAACCCGGCGGTGGAAACACCATATATTTT. Protein sequence: CASSVEPGGGNTIYF. V gene TRBV9 combines with J gene TRBJ1-3; D is unresolved. Trimming left V 0 bases short and J 3 bases short, with 10 bases between. The CDR3 is 15 residues long. Germline V lookup: CDR1 SGDLS, CDR2 YYNGEE.